This TCR beta chain is from a study of Ad26.COV2.S vaccination and SARS-CoV-2 variants. Study-wide background: The COV1001 Ad26.COV2.S trial arm included the donor. By the intramuscular route, Ad26.COV2.S was given once, or twice 56 days apart.

Assay used: immunoSEQ multiplex PCR; TCRdb lists only in-frame clones, some missing. The sample lists fewer than 400,000 clones; 90% were seen once. There are 14 residues in the CDR3. Germline lookup yields CDR1 LGHNA and CDR2 YSLEER. Trimming stripped 8 bases from V and 7 bases from J, with 18 bases between. Indicated treatment: around 19 received Ad26.COV2.S at low or high dose, single or two shots; roughly 5 received placebo; per-sample allocation not given. All samples were drawn on day 63, counting from the first vaccine or placebo injection. This chain uses TRBV4-3 with TRBJ2-1; the D gene is possibly TRBD2 (6 bases). The sequences come from peripheral blood, collected in a trial of Ad26.COV2.S vaccine versus placebo. The clonotype was recovered from a person between 18 and 65 years old who received the Ad26.COV2.S COVID-19 vaccine or a placebo. The CDR3 reads CASGSGVEGNEQFF. The CDR3 DNA reads as TGCGCCAGCGGTAGCGGAGTAGAGGGGAATGAGCAGTTCTTC.